The source of this T cell receptor beta chain is a study of Graves' ophthalmopathy and Graves' hyperthyroidism (dated by TCRdb to between 2017 and 2018). Turning to the overall study: Stable hyperthyroidism was defined as no progression to ophthalmopathy within 18 months of follow-up. In 6 or 7 hyperthyroidism patients, T-cell repertoires of thyroid tissue and blood were compared. A discovery set of about a hundred patients (43 ophthalmopathy, 60 or so stable hyperthyroidism) was enrolled to explore V-J signatures distinguishing ophthalmopathy from hyperthyroidism. The study used TCR beta repertoire signatures to distinguish Graves' ophthalmopathy from Graves' hyperthyroidism and to predict progression to ophthalmopathy. An independent validation cohort was composed of around 19 hyperthyroidism patients and approximately 15 patients who later progressed from hyperthyroidism to ophthalmopathy. After sampling, hyperthyroidism patients received methimazole starting at 30 mg daily, and ophthalmopathy patients received high-dose intravenous methylprednisolone. In total, under 150 blood samples were TCR-sequenced: 40 to 45 ophthalmopathy, approximately 75 hyperthyroidism and approximately 17 hyperthyroidism-to-ophthalmopathy patients.

Hyperthyroidism patients were newly diagnosed, were aged 18 to 65 years, and had a disease duration under 2 months. Anyone with other autoimmune diseases, uncontrolled infections, pregnancy or lactation was excluded from the study. Clinical symptoms, serum thyroxine, TRAb, thyroid ultrasound and orbital computed tomography formed the basis of the diagnosis. Total RNA was extracted with Trizol reagent and quality-checked on an Agilent 2100 Bioanalyzer. For repertoire sequencing, TCR beta CDR3 regions were amplified from RNA transcripts. A first-round RT-PCR used HTBI primers with the Qiagen OneStep RT-PCR kit, followed by a second-round multiplex PCR, size selection and purification. Sequencing of the libraries was carried out on an Illumina HiSeq2000 in paired-end mode with 100 bp reads. The published analysis was carried out like this. SOAPnuke was used to process the reads, removing any read that contained adapters or uncalled bases, had a mean Phred below 15, or lacked an exact match to the constant primer or identifier. COPE v1.2.5 was used to merge the high-quality paired reads. Each unique nucleotide sequence was treated as a clonotype, and MiTCR v1.1 was used to align the clonotypes to the IMGT TRB V, D and J references. Analysis was restricted to V-J combinations with a frequency above 0.0001, which covered 98% to 99.2% of repertoires. For each V-J combination, a TCR clonal expansion and chaos score was defined as F50 clonal expansion divided by the chaos observed in the TCRdist matrix. Welch's t-statistics and random forest were used to reduce the features to about a dozen V-J combinations, which were then used as input to a naive Bayes classifier. The Morisita-Horn index was used to measure how similar the thyroid and blood repertoires were. TCRdb trimmed public reads at Q25 via fastp, called clones via MiXCR and kept in-frame beta chains. Identical CDR3 protein sequences are pooled into one entry, listed with their most common genes and DNA. TCRdb, not the authors, supplied the V and J calls. The sample has around 1,000,000 distinct CDR3 sequences on record, 35% to 40% of them singletons. The top ten clonotypes cover around 10% of the sample.

In its sample, this clonotype was seen many times. Its specific antigen is unknown. Per-base quality was not reported, and no clone a single base away is much larger than it. General study outcomes and caveats: Ophthalmopathy was separated from stable hyperthyroidism by the 13-signature model with more than 85% sensitivity and 81% to 83% specificity in cross-validation and with 80%/75% in the test set. In validation, the model predicted ophthalmopathy progression with 55% to 71% sensitivity and 72.22% specificity; roughly 11 predicted patients were CT-confirmed with GO in a median of around 6.5 months. Most expanded thyroid clonotypes with a frequency above 0.001 also appeared in blood, which suggests that blood repertoires may reflect the immune response in the thyroid. Sample size was not predetermined statistically, and investigators were not blinded to group allocation.

Sequencing was done on a sample of peripheral blood or thyroid tissue (not recorded which). This TCR derives from an adult man with Graves' hyperthyroidism.

The encoded CDR3 is CASSEGGRSETQYF. The DNA sequence follows: TGCGCCAGCAGTGAAGGGGGCAGGTCGGAGACCCAGTACTTC. The V and J genes are TRBV10-1 and TRBJ2-5; TRBD1 lines up with 7 middle nucleotides. The germline V gene (reference sequence) specifies WNHNN as CDR1 and SYGVQD as CDR2. The CDR3 covers 14 residues, taking in both the cysteine and the phenylalanine. Here the CDR3 DNA is all that survives: 42 bases in frame from base 1. V and J are trimmed by 3 bases and 5 bases, and the gene matches miss 6 bases of the junction.